This T cell receptor beta chain was recovered during a study of tumor-infiltrating lymphocytes in primary liver carcinoma. Study in general: The patients, men and women alike, were aged 30 to 69 years. General study results and limits: Tumors had a significantly higher top-250-clone fraction than blood (p = 0.039). Less overlap was seen in tumor-adjacent and tumor-blood pairs than in tumor region pairs.

Production of TCR beta cDNA used approximately 0.55 ug total RNA together with a constant-region primer. Slightly modified ARM-PCR, run as three nested multiplex PCR rounds, produced the TCR beta libraries. TCRdb ran MiXCR on the multiplex PCR reads and lists one entry per CDR3 protein. The sample contains more than 30,000 distinct CDR3 sequences, roughly 73% of which appear only once. Co-extraction of RNA and DNA was performed on about 19-33 mg of unsorted bulk tissue. Patients' primary liver carcinoma was surgically resected. About this clonotype itself: Its specificity is not known. Here the CDR3 omits its conserved ending phenylalanine or tryptophan, so a read error is the likely source.

The source material was tumor-adjacent normal liver tissue. The TCR comes from a man aged 40-55 years with primary liver carcinoma and hepatitis B virus infection.

In DNA, the CDR3 is TGTGCCAGCAGCTTAGGCGGCGGGATTTCAGATACGCAGTATTAT. Protein: CASSLGGGISDTQYY. V and J are TRBV7-6 and TRBJ2-3; D is perhaps TRBD2 (6 bases). V was cut by 1 base and J by 4 bases, with 12 bases left in between. The CDR3 loop spans 15 amino acids. Germline-derived CDR1 and CDR2 are SGHVS and FNYEAQ.